This T cell receptor beta chain was recorded in a study of blood T cell repertoires in COVID-19. As for the study in general: The United States, Italy and Spain supplied acute and convalescent COVID-19 samples.

This CDR3 is 14 amino acids long. Germline lookup yields CDR1 LNHDA and CDR2 SQIVND (reference sequence). V dropped 5 bases and J dropped 4 bases, with 14 bases sitting between them. Original methodology: Reference gene primers were amplified, and this amplification served to estimate nucleated cell counts. Sequenced by immunoSEQ multiplex PCR; TCRdb stores in-frame clones only, minus some. V and J calls and clone size are given by that table; D and trimming were obtained from the DNA. The table records some 270,000 clones, around 90% of them present only once. The study recruited exposed participants who had met a COVID-19 case within 2 weeks before entry.

V is TRBV19 and J is TRBJ1-1; D is undetermined. The source is a man aged 35 to 55 who had been exposed to COVID-19. What was sequenced was PBMCs or T cells enriched from blood (not recorded which). CDR3 residues: CASSPKRGATEAFF. In nucleotides, the CDR3 is TGTGCCAGTAGTCCGAAACGGGGTGCCACTGAAGCTTTCTTT. Combining the CDR3 with reference TRBV19 and TRBJ1-1 gives the whole variable domain DGGITQSPKYLFRKEGQNVTLSCEQNLNHDAMYWYRQDPGQGLRLIYYSQIVNDFQKGDIAEGYSVSREKKESFPLTVTSAQKNPTAFYLCASSPKRGATEAFFGQGTRLTVV.